A single sample is the source of the 31 T cell receptor beta chains below, sequenced in a study of blood T cell repertoires in COVID-19. Clones were read by immunoSEQ multiplex PCR, and TCRdb kept only the in-frame ones, dropping some. The data show tens of thousands of clones, around 90% seen once. Input material: peripheral blood. All receptors come from a human donor in a cohort sampled during active COVID-19.

The chain joins TRBV23-1 to TRBJ2-1; maybe TRBD2 (6 bases). TRBV23-1 has ORF status, its function being uncertain. The CDR3 is 15 residues long. Trimming pared 0 bases from V and 5 bases from J, leaving 11 bases between. In nucleotides, the CDR3 is TGCGCCAGCAGTCAATCTCGACTAGTAAACAATGAGCAGTTCTTC. Translating gives CASSQSRLVNNEQFF.

The CDR3 bases are TGTGCCAGCAGTCGAAGCGGGAGCTCCTACAATGAGCAGTTCTTC. As protein: CASSRSGSSYNEQFF. The chain uses TRBV2 and TRBJ2-1; 8 positions agree with TRBD2. The V segment lost 5 bases and the J segment 0 bases; nucleotides outside the gene matches: 3. This CDR3 has 15 amino acids. The germline V gene encodes CDR1 SNHLY and CDR2 FYNNEI.

The chain has TRBV14 and TRBJ2-7, with 7 bases lining up with TRBD2. CDR3 length: 15 residues. V trimming: 1 base; J trimming: 2 bases; junction bases outside the gene matches: 5. Germline values: CDR1 SGHDN, CDR2 FVKESK. The DNA of the CDR3 is TGTGCCAGCAGCCAAGGATCGGGAGGCACCTACGAGCAGTACTTC. Protein product: CASSQGSGGTYEQYF.

J is TRBJ1-1 and V is TRBV28; TRBD1 agrees at 8 bases. Germline V gene sequence: CDR1 MDHEN, CDR2 SYDVKM. There are 15 residues in the CDR3. V shed 7 bases, J shed 4 bases, and the junction held 11 bases outside the gene matches. CDR3 bases: TGTGCCAGCATCCAGTTACTTCAGGGGGCCACTGAAGCTTTCTTT. Its protein is CASIQLLQGATEAFF.

The CDR3 reads CAAPTSGGYNEQFF. The DNA for the CDR3 is TGTGCTGCCCCGACTAGCGGGGGCTACAATGAGCAGTTCTTC. The chain combines TRBV30 with TRBJ2-1; 12 bases are a match to TRBD2. The germline gives CDR1 GTSNPN, CDR2 SVGIG (reference sequence). CDR3 length equals 14 residues.

The chain uses TRBV18 and TRBJ2-2, with 10 positions matching TRBD1. With 8 bases clipped from V and 2 bases from J, the junction kept 5 bases outside the gene matches. CDR3 length: 15 residues. From germline, CDR1 is KGHSH and CDR2 LQKENI. CDR3 sequence (DNA): TGTGCCAGCGGGACAGGGGCCCTTAACACCGGGGAGCTGTTTTTT. This sequence encodes CASGTGALNTGELFF. Filled out from reference TRBV18 and TRBJ2-2, the complete variable domain reads NAGVMQNPRHLVRRRGQEARLRCSPMKGHSHVYWYRQLPEEGLKFMVYLQKENIIDESGMPKERFSAEFPKEGPSILRIQQVVRGDSAAYFCASGTGALNTGELFFGEGSRLTVL.

The chain employs TRBV9 and TRBJ2-1; possible D gene TRBD2, 6 bases. Trimming took off 0 bases at V and 0 bases at J, with 10 bases between the two ends. CDR1 is SGDLS and CDR2 is YYNGEE in the germline V gene. There are 16 residues in the CDR3. CDR3: CASSVGAGNSYNEQFF. The CDR3 DNA sequence: TGTGCCAGCAGCGTAGGTGCGGGGAACTCCTACAATGAGCAGTTCTTC.

V gene TRBV5-1 combines with J gene TRBJ2-7; tentatively, D is TRBD2 (5 bases). This CDR3 spans 13 amino acids. Germline values: CDR1 SGHRS, CDR2 YFSETQ. Trimming pared 2 bases from V and 5 bases from J, leaving 11 bases between. The CDR3, as DNA: TGCGCCAGCAGCTTCATCACTAGAGACGAGCAGTACTTC. Protein sequence: CASSFITRDEQYF.

The chain's CDR3 is CASSSGTGGYGYTF. DNA of the CDR3: TGTGCCAGCAGTTCCGGGACAGGGGGCTATGGCTACACCTTC. The J gene is TRBJ1-2, the V gene TRBV28; 11 bases map to TRBD1. The germline V gene has CDR1 MDHEN and CDR2 SYDVKM. The V and J ends lost 4 bases and 4 bases, in that order; junction bases with no gene match: 2. The CDR3 has 14 amino acids.

The gene calls are TRBV7-3 and TRBJ2-3; 10 positions match TRBD2. Germline CDR1 reads SGHTA; CDR2 reads FQGTGA. This CDR3 comprises 16 residues. V dropped 2 bases and J dropped 4; count of bases not matched to a gene: 6. The CDR3, as DNA: TGTGCCAGCAGCTTAGAAGGAGCGGGAGGGCCAGATACGCAGTATTTT. It yields the protein CASSLEGAGGPDTQYF.

The CDR3 protein is CASSLNRGTYEQYF. As DNA, the CDR3 is TGTGCCAGCAGCTTAAACAGGGGAACCTACGAGCAGTACTTC. The gene calls are TRBV11-1 and TRBJ2-7, with 7 positions matching TRBD1. J was trimmed by 2 bases and V by 2 bases; bases with no gene match: 3. The CDR3 has 14 residues. CDR1 and CDR2 (germline): SGHAT, FQDESV (reference sequence).

V and J are TRBV5-1 and TRBJ2-5, with 9 bases fitting TRBD1. The V and J ends lost 4 bases and 5 bases, in that order; junction bases with no gene match: 6. In germline, CDR1 is SGHRS, CDR2 YFSETQ. The CDR3 covers 14 residues. The CDR3 sequence is CASSRGTGSETQYF. CDR3 bases: TGCGCCAGCAGCAGAGGGACAGGGTCGGAGACCCAGTACTTC.

The chain is built from TRBV28 and TRBJ1-2; possible D gene TRBD1, 6 bases. Germline CDR1 reads MDHEN; CDR2 reads SYDVKM. V lost 5 bases, J lost 6 bases, and 22 bases lay in between. CDR3 length: 16 amino acids. The CDR3 coding sequence is TGTGCCAGCAGTCCCCCCACAGGGTTGGGGTTGGATGGCTACACCTTC. As protein: CASSPPTGLGLDGYTF.

The rearrangement links TRBV5-1 to TRBJ2-5; no firm D call. V was shortened by 0 bases and J by 2 bases, with 5 bases between the two germline ends. CDR1 is SGHRS, CDR2 YFSETQ, per germline. This CDR3 region has 13 residues. The CDR3 region has the DNA TGCGCCAGCAGCTTGGGCAGTCAAGAGACCCAGTACTTC. This translates into CASSLGSQETQYF.

CDR3 sequence (DNA): TGTGCCAGTATTGCCAGGGGTGGCTCGAATCAGCCCCAGCATTTT. It codes for CASIARGGSNQPQHF. The chain employs TRBV19 and TRBJ1-5, with TRBD1 as a possible D gene (6 bases). The CDR3 spans 15 residues. Germline lookup yields CDR1 LNHDA and CDR2 SQIVND (reference sequence). Trimming left V 7 bases short and J 4 bases short, with 17 bases between.

J is TRBJ2-7 and V is TRBV7-2; 9 nucleotides line up with TRBD2. Germline CDR1 and CDR2: SGHTA and FQGNSA. This CDR3 region has 15 residues. Trimming removed 1 base from V and 2 bases from J; junction bases left unmatched: 3. The CDR3 DNA is TGTGCCAGCAGCTTAGGACTAGCGGAAACCTACGAGCAGTACTTC. Amino acids: CASSLGLAETYEQYF. The full variable domain, with the rest looked up from reference TRBV7-2 and TRBJ2-7, is GAGVSQSPSNKVTEKGKDVELRCDPISGHTALYWYRQSLGQGLEFLIYFQGNSAPDKSGLPSDRFSAERTGGSVSTLTIQRTQQEDSAVYLCASSLGLAETYEQYFGPGTRLTVT.

The CDR3 bases are TGTGCCAGCAGCTTAGGGCTAGCGGGATCCACAGATACGCAGTATTTT. Translation gives CASSLGLAGSTDTQYF. The chain couples TRBV7-6 to TRBJ2-3, with 9 bases matching TRBD2. The CDR3 is 16 amino acids. Germline V gene data show CDR1 as SGHVS and CDR2 as FNYEAQ. Trimming removed 1 base from V and 2 bases from J; junction bases left unmatched: 4.

Notes on this clone: Relative to the germline gene, one junction end is altered; a read error may explain this. The chain couples TRBV12-3 or TRBV12-4 to TRBJ1-1; tentatively, D is TRBD1 (6 bases). The CDR3 runs to 13 residues. CDR3 in amino acids: CASSFSGGNRVLF. As DNA, the CDR3 is TGTGCCAGCAGTTTTTCGGGGGGGAACAGGGTGCTCTTT.

The rearrangement joins TRBV19 to TRBJ1-1, with TRBD1 matching 7 bases. Trimming at V came to 10 bases and at J to 6 bases, leaving 14 bases not matched to a gene. The V gene's germline CDR1 is LNHDA and CDR2 SQIVND (reference sequence). This CDR3 comprises 14 residues. The chain's CDR3 is CATGDRAKFSEAFF. The CDR3 DNA is TGTGCCACCGGCGACAGGGCAAAGTTTTCTGAAGCTTTCTTT.

This chain connects TRBV9 to TRBJ2-1; TRBD2 is a possible D gene (5 bases). V lost 0 bases to trimming and J lost 8 bases, with 15 bases between them. The V gene's germline CDR1 is SGDLS and CDR2 YYNGEE. The CDR3 contains 15 residues. CDR3 DNA sequence: TGTGCCAGCAGCGTAGGGCCAGCGGCTGGATATGAGCAGTTCTTC. The encoded protein is CASSVGPAAGYEQFF.

A single count supports this clone. This chain links TRBV27 with TRBJ2-2; TRBD1 aligns across 9 bases. From germline, CDR1 is MNHEY and CDR2 SMNVEV (reference sequence). V lost 6 bases, J lost 6 bases, and 5 bases stayed unmatched. This CDR3 has 14 amino acids. The CDR3 DNA follows: TGTGCCAGCAGAAGGACAGGGGATGCCGGGGAGCTGTTTTTT. Amino acid sequence: CASRRTGDAGELFF.

This chain links TRBV2 with TRBJ2-3; D unresolved. Trimming removed 7 bases at V and 5 bases at J, with 13 bases between. The CDR3 has 13 amino acids. CDR1 is SNHLY and CDR2 is FYNNEI in the germline V gene. The CDR3 spells CASKIGVLDTQYF. The CDR3 region has the DNA TGTGCCAGCAAAATAGGAGTCTTAGATACGCAGTATTTT.

V gene TRBV9 combines with J gene TRBJ1-3, with 7 nucleotides matching TRBD1. Looked up from germline, CDR1 is SGDLS and CDR2 is YYNGEE. Germline trimming cut 2 bases from V and 8 bases from J; bases unmatched to any gene: 13. CDR3 length: 16 amino acids. CDR3 sequence reads: CASSVSVGGRLDTIYF. The CDR3, as DNA: TGTGCCAGCAGCGTGTCGGTAGGGGGCCGTCTGGACACCATATATTTT.

V is TRBV15 and J is TRBJ2-3; TRBD1 matches at 11 bases. Germline V gene lookup returns CDR1 LNHNV and CDR2 YYDKDF (reference sequence). The junction had 6 bases not matched to a gene; V was cut back by 3 bases and J by 4 bases. CDR3 length equals 16 residues. The CDR3 is CATSSGDRGIPDTQYF. CDR3 in DNA: TGTGCCACCAGCAGCGGGGACAGGGGGATCCCAGATACGCAGTATTTT.

This chain links TRBV6-5 with TRBJ1-1; 7 positions agree with TRBD1. The ends lost 2 bases at V and 0 bases at J; junction bases unmatched: 6. The CDR3 extends over 16 amino acids. Germline CDR1 MNHEY, CDR2 SVGAGI. CDR3 region: CASSYLGGQVNTEAFF. CDR3 bases: TGTGCCAGCAGTTACCTCGGCGGACAGGTGAACACTGAAGCTTTCTTT.

V gene TRBV5-1 combines with J gene TRBJ1-2; 9 nucleotides agree with TRBD1. The CDR3 totals 15 residues. CDR1 is SGHRS, CDR2 YFSETQ, per germline. V dropped 3 bases and J dropped 6; count of bases not matched to a gene: 9. In DNA form, the CDR3 reads TGCGCCAGCAGCTGGGGGACAGGGAGACGTGATGGCTACACCTTC. It translates to CASSWGTGRRDGYTF.

V usage is TRBV11-2 and J usage is TRBJ2-5; 12 nucleotides agree with TRBD2. Germline CDR1 and CDR2: SGHAT and FQNNGV. The trim removed 1 base at V and 5 bases at J, leaving 5 bases unmatched. The CDR3 is 16 amino acids. As DNA, the CDR3 is TGTGCCAGCAGCTTAGCTAGCGGGGGGGCCAGGGAGACCCAGTACTTC. Its protein product is CASSLASGGARETQYF.

The J gene is TRBJ1-1, the V gene TRBV19; 7 positions match TRBD1. The CDR3 runs 13 residues. Germline lookup yields CDR1 LNHDA and CDR2 SQIVND (reference sequence). The junction had 5 bases not matched to a gene; V was cut back by 10 bases and J by 0 bases. In DNA, the CDR3 is TGTGCCACATCGGGACAGTTGAACACTGAAGCTTTCTTT. It translates to CATSGQLNTEAFF.

The rearrangement joins TRBV7-3 to TRBJ1-6; weak D call: TRBD1 (5 bases). The V gene lost 2 bases and the J gene lost 5 bases, with 10 bases spanning the gap. There are 15 residues in the CDR3. In germline, CDR1 is SGHTA, CDR2 FQGTGA. This chain's CDR3 is CASSLVAGNNSPLHF. DNA for the CDR3: TGTGCCAGCAGCTTAGTCGCAGGGAATAATTCACCCCTCCACTTT.

This chain links TRBV7-7 with TRBJ2-5, with TRBD2 as a possible D gene (5 bases). Trimming removed 2 bases from V and 4 bases from J, with 8 bases in between. The CDR3 runs 13 residues. Germline V gene lookup returns CDR1 SSHAT and CDR2 FNYEAQ (reference sequence). The CDR3 loop is CASSLTEGETQYF. In nucleotides, the CDR3 is TGTGCCAGCAGCTTAACCGAGGGAGAGACCCAGTACTTC.

V usage is TRBV23-1 and J usage is TRBJ1-4, with D possibly matching TRBD1 (5 bases). TRBV23-1 is marked as an open reading frame, function uncertain. Trimming pared 3 bases from V and 0 bases from J, leaving 20 bases between. The length of the CDR3 is 19 residues. The CDR3 protein is CASSQAGTPTVATNEKLFF. The CDR3 bases are TGCGCCAGCAGTCAGGCGGGGACCCCCACGGTAGCAACTAATGAAAAACTGTTTTTT.